One and the same sample provided the 2 T cell receptor beta chains below, sequenced in a study of blood T cell repertoires in COVID-19. The data were produced by immunoSEQ multiplex PCR, yet TCRdb's version contains in-frame clones alone and is incomplete. Here the sample spans around 160,000 clones, about 88% being singletons. The sequenced sample consisted of peripheral blood. The origin of the receptors is a human donor in a cohort sampled during active COVID-19.

Relative to its sample, this clone is medium-sized. The chain combines TRBV19 with TRBJ1-5; D gene uncertain. Trimming shortened V by 7 bases and J by 1 base, and 5 bases separated the two germline ends. The CDR3 has 12 amino acids. From germline, CDR1 is LNHDA and CDR2 SQIVND (reference sequence). The CDR3 here is CASKRSNQPQHF. DNA for the CDR3: TGTGCCAGTAAGAGGAGCAATCAGCCCCAGCATTTT.

This clone was observed a few times. The chain links TRBV19 to TRBJ2-5, with D perhaps matching TRBD2 (6 bases). CDR1 and CDR2 from the germline V gene are LNHDA and SQIVND (reference sequence). The CDR3 length is 15 residues. The V end was cut by 4 bases, the J end by 5 bases, with 17 bases between. CDR3 sequence reads: CASSNFLRERETQYF. CDR3 nucleotide sequence: TGTGCCAGTAGTAATTTCCTACGGGAGAGGGAGACCCAGTACTTC.